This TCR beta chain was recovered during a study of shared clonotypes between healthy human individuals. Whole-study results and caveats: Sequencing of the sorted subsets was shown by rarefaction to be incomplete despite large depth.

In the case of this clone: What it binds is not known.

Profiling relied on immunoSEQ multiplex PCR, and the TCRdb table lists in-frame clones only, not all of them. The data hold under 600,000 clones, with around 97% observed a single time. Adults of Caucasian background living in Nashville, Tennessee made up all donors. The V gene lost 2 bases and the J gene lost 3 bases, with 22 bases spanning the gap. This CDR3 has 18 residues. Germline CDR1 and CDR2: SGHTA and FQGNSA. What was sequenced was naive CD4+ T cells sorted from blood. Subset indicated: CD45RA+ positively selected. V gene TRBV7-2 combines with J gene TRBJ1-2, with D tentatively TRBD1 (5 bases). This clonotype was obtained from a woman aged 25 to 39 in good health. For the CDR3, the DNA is TGTGCCAGCAGCTTAAATTTTTTAGCCCAGGGTCTTTACTATGGCTACACCTTC. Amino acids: CASSLNFLAQGLYYGYTF.